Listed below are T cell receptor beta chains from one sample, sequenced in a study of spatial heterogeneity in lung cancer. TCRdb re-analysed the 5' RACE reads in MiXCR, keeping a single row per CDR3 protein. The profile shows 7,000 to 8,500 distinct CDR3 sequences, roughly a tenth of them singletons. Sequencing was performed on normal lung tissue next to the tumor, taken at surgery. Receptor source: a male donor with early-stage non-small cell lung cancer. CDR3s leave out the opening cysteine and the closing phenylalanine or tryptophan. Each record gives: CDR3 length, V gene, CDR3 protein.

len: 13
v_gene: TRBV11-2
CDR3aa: ASSFSAGARGEQF

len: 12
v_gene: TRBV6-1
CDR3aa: ASSDTGGGQPQH

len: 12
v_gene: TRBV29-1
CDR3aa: SVDGADPTDTQY

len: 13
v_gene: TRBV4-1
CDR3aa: ASSQDYRVHDGYT

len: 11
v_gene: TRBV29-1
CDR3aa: SVESSGSPIQY

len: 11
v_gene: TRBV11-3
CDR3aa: ASSLEGGNEQY

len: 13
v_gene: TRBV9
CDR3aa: ASSETGTSAYEQY

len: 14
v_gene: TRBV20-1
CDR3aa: SASRLAGVYTDTQY

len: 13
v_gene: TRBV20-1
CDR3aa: SAKGQGAPNQPQH

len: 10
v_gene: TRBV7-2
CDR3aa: ASSLERNEQF

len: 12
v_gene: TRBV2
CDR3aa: ASERASSYNEQF

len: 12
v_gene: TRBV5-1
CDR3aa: ASSARDRQETQY

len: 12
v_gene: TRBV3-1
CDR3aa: ASSLRQGGYEQY

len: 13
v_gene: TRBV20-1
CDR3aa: SARHRGSYNSPLH

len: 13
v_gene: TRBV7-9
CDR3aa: ASSLDGNPSYEQY

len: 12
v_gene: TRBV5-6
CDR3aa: ASSSIQGAYGYT

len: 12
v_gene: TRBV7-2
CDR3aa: ASSLTGRRDTQY

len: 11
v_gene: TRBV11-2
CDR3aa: ASSPGQEETQY

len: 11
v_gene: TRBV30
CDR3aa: AWSVQGIGELF

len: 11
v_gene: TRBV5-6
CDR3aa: ASSGGRQYEQY

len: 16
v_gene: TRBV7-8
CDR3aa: ASSLLGPGTGIQETQY

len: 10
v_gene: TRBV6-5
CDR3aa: ASSRGTGELF

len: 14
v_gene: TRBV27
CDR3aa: ASRPTLEFSTDTQY

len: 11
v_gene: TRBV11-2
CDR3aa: ASSPPWADTQY

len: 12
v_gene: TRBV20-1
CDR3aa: SARDFLRSDTQY

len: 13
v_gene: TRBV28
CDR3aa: ASSLVGSSTDTQY

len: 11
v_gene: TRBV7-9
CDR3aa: ASSPYEGGKQF

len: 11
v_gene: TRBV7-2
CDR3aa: ASSLGRSGTQY

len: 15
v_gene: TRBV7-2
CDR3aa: ASRPTSGGPGQETQY

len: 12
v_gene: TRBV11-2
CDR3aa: ASSGGWGTDTQY

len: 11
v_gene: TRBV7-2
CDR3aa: ASSLGRNNEQF

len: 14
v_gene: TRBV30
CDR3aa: AWSKKPPTGTNEQF

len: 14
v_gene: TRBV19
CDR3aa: ASSIDDLAGGPEQF

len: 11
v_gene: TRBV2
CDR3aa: ASGTGYNSPLH

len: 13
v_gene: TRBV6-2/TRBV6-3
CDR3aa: ASRTRGAGANVLT

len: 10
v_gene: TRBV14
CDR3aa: ASSQAIYEQY

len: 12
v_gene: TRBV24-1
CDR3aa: ATSGEGAGYGYT

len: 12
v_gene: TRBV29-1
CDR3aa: SASDRALGGELF

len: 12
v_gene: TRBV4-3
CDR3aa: ASSQDTGRETQY

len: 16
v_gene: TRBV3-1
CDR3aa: ASSQYSLLAGENNEQF

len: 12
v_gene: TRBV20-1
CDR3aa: SARDRVFQNTIY

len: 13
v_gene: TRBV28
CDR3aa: ASVSAGEGNYGYT

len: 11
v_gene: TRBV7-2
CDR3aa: ASSFNRDNEQF

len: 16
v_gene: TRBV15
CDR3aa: ATSSLGLADSNTGELF

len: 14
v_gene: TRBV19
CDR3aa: ASSPRDRELWNTIY

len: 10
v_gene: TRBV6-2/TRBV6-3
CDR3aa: ASSSSTDTQY

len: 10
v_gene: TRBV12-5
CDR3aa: ASGSEGETQY

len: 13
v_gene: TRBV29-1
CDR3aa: SALTGGANTGELF

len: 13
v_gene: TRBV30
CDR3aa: AWSVVGGKGNTIY

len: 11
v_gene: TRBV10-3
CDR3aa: AISEGGAHEQY

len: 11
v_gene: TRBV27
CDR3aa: ASSWAFGNEQF

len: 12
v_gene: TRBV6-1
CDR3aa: ASSEGDSSYEQY

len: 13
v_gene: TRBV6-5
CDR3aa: ASSYSGRARYEQY

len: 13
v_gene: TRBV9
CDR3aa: ASSAPGIFGGELF